This entry lists 11 T cell receptor beta chains sequenced from one sample in a study of blood T cell repertoires in COVID-19. Sequenced by immunoSEQ multiplex PCR; TCRdb stores in-frame clones only, minus some. Among some 47,000 clones listed, roughly 80% were seen once. The source material was peripheral blood. The source is a human donor in a cohort sampled during active COVID-19.

This rearrangement joins TRBV6-5 to TRBJ2-1, with TRBD2 identical over 8 bases. CDR1 is MNHEY and CDR2 is SVGAGI in the germline V gene. CDR3 length equals 15 residues. The junction had 11 bases not matched to a gene; V was cut back by 9 bases and J by 4 bases. The CDR3 here is CASPVPGGLYNEQFF. The CDR3 bases are TGTGCCAGTCCGGTCCCGGGGGGGCTATACAATGAGCAGTTCTTC.

The CDR3 is CAWSRLDRVDEQYF. CDR3 in DNA: TGTGCCTGGAGTCGGTTGGACAGGGTGGACGAGCAGTACTTC. The rearrangement links TRBV30 to TRBJ2-7, with 8 bases fitting TRBD1. This CDR3 is 14 amino acids long. V was pared by 2 bases and J by 5 bases, with 8 bases of the junction left unmatched. CDR1 GTSNPN and CDR2 SVGIG come from the germline V gene (reference sequence).

The chain is built from TRBV11-2 and TRBJ2-7, with a tentative D call TRBD1 (6 bases). In germline, CDR1 is SGHAT, CDR2 FQNNGV. This CDR3 comprises 14 residues. V was shortened by 0 bases and J by 6 bases, with 12 bases between the two germline ends. The chain's CDR3 is CASSLESGAGEQYF. CDR3 sequence (DNA): TGTGCCAGCAGCTTAGAGTCAGGGGCTGGCGAGCAGTACTTC.

This sequence joins TRBV27 and TRBJ1-1; D is possibly TRBD1 (6 bases). Germline-derived CDR1 and CDR2 are MNHEY and SMNVEV (reference sequence). There are 13 residues in the CDR3. V lost 10 bases, J lost 6 bases, and 18 bases lay in between. The CDR3 loop reads CATRPQGSAEAFF. Written as DNA, the CDR3 is TGTGCCACACGACCCCAGGGGAGTGCTGAAGCTTTCTTT.

This chain joins TRBV28 and TRBJ2-5, with TRBD2 identical over 7 bases. V was pared by 3 bases and J by 4 bases, with 2 bases of the junction left unmatched. The germline V gene encodes CDR1 MDHEN and CDR2 SYDVKM. CDR3 length: 13 amino acids. CDR3 in DNA: TGTGCCAGCAGTTTTTCGGGGGGAGAGACCCAGTACTTC. This encodes CASSFSGGETQYF.

V usage is TRBV7-9 and J usage is TRBJ2-7, with D unresolved. Trimming took 3 bases from V and 4 from J, leaving 16 bases between them. The CDR3 runs to 15 residues. Germline V gives CDR1 SEHNR, CDR2 FQNEAQ (reference sequence). CDR3 bases: TGTGCCAGCAGCTTCTTGCCCCTACCCACTTACGAGCAGTACTTC. Amino acid sequence: CASSFLPLPTYEQYF.

This clone was seen just once. The chain links TRBV5-4 to TRBJ2-3; TRBD2 matches at 12 bases. This CDR3 comprises 17 residues. V lost 1 base and J lost 2; bases outside the gene matches: 5. Germline CDR1 SGHNT, CDR2 YYREEE (reference sequence). The CDR3 DNA sequence: TGTGCCAGCAGCTTGATGCTAGCGGGGGGGATCACAGATACGCAGTATTTT. Protein: CASSLMLAGGITDTQYF.

The J gene is TRBJ2-5, the V gene TRBV29-1; 7 bases are a match to TRBD2. V lost 3 bases to trimming and J lost 3 bases; unmatched junction nucleotides: 1. This CDR3 is built from 12 residues. CDR1 SQVTM and CDR2 ANQGSEA come from the germline V gene. In DNA, the CDR3 is TGCAGCGTTGATCGGGGGGAAGAGACCCAGTACTTC. Translated, it gives CSVDRGEETQYF.

V usage is TRBV4-1 and J usage is TRBJ1-6; no firm D call. This CDR3 has 12 residues. The V gene lost 0 bases and the J gene lost 8 bases, with 2 bases spanning the gap. Germline CDR1 reads MGHRA; CDR2 reads YSYEKL. CDR3 in DNA: TGCGCCAGCAGCCAAGACTATTCACCCCTCCACTTT. Translation: CASSQDYSPLHF.

Details on this clone: The junction shows a germline mismatch at one end, possibly a read error. V and J are TRBV6-6 and TRBJ2-6; D is uncertain. CDR1 MNHNY and CDR2 SVGAGI come from the germline V gene (reference sequence). The CDR3 consists of 15 residues. CDR3 nucleotides: TGCGTCTCCCGAACCGATAGCTCTGGGGCCAACGTCCTGACTTTC. The encoded protein is CVSRTDSSGANVLTF.

The chain links TRBV19 to TRBJ2-5; 10 bases line up with TRBD1. This CDR3 is built from 14 residues. V lost 5 bases, J lost 2 bases, and 2 bases stayed unmatched. Germline CDR1 is LNHDA and CDR2 is SQIVND (reference sequence). The CDR3 sequence: CASSEDRGQETQYF. DNA of the CDR3: TGTGCCAGTAGTGAGGACAGGGGGCAAGAGACCCAGTACTTC.